These 11 T cell receptor beta chains came from one sample sequenced in a study of metastatic and nonmetastatic thyroid tumors. TCRdb re-analyzed the PCR reads using MiXCR. The table shows about 19,000 clones, with 25% to 30% occurring only once. The entire patient cohort was treatment-naive prior to thyroid surgery. The sequenced sample consisted of blood. These receptors all stem from a male donor with papillary thyroid cancer or a benign thyroid nodule (not recorded which). Some clones in this sample may be carry-over from other donors' samples.

This chain connects TRBV11-1 to TRBJ2-2; D gene unclear. Trimming removed 7 bases from V and 3 bases from J, with 18 bases in between. The germline V gene encodes CDR1 SGHAT and CDR2 FQDESV (reference sequence). The length of the CDR3 is 16 residues. This chain's CDR3 is CASTSGYNLDTGELFF. For the CDR3, the DNA is TGTGCCAGCACTTCCGGGTACAATTTGGACACCGGGGAGCTGTTTTTT.

The rearrangement joins TRBV6-6 to TRBJ2-1; 7 bases are a match to TRBD1. The V gene end was trimmed by 4 bases and the J gene end by 0 bases; junction bases not matched to a gene: 6. CDR3 size: 16 residues. CDR1 and CDR2 from the germline V gene are MNHNY and SVGAGI (reference sequence). In DNA, the CDR3 is TGTGCCAGCAGTTTCCCGGACAGGACCTCCTACAATGAGCAGTTCTTC. It encodes CASSFPDRTSYNEQFF.

The rearrangement joins TRBV5-1 to TRBJ2-2; no firm D call. V was clipped by 0 bases and J by 1 base, with 4 bases between them. CDR3 length: 14 residues. Germline values: CDR1 SGHRS, CDR2 YFSETQ. The CDR3 DNA reads as TGCGCCAGCAGCTTGGATCGGAACACCGGGGAGCTGTTTTTT. This gives the protein CASSLDRNTGELFF.

This clone came up many times. The chain links TRBV2 to TRBJ2-5; D remains ambiguous. The CDR3 has 11 amino acids. Trimming left V 2 bases short and J 4 bases short, with 2 bases between. Looked up from germline, CDR1 is SNHLY and CDR2 is FYNNEI. The CDR3 region is CASSESETQYF. DNA of the CDR3: TGTGCCAGCAGTGAATCAGAGACCCAGTACTTC.

This clone was seen a few times. For the CDR3, the DNA is TGTGCCAGCAGTTGGGGGCTACAGGGTAGCACAGATACGCAGTATTTT. Amino acids: CASSWGLQGSTDTQYF. V gene TRBV6-1 combines with J gene TRBJ2-3; D might be TRBD1 (6 bases). V was pared by 5 bases and J by 0 bases, with 15 bases between. From germline, CDR1 is MNHNS and CDR2 SASEGT. The CDR3 length is 16 residues.

By frequency in the sample, this clone is medium-sized. This rearrangement joins TRBV20-1 to TRBJ2-2, with TRBD2 matching over 14 bases. With V trimmed by 6 bases and J by 6 bases, 3 bases remained unmatched. The CDR3 runs to 14 residues. The germline V gene encodes CDR1 DFQATT and CDR2 SNEGSKA (reference sequence). The CDR3 DNA is TGCAGTGCAGGACTAGCGGGGGGATCCGGGGAGCTGTTTTTT. It specifies CSAGLAGGSGELFF.

The J gene is TRBJ2-2, the V gene TRBV6-1; 8 positions agree with TRBD2. In germline, CDR1 is MNHNS, CDR2 SASEGT. V trimming: 6 bases; J trimming: 6 bases; junction bases outside the gene matches: 6. The CDR3 is 14 residues long. CDR3 loop: CASSLSGRSGELFF. In DNA, the CDR3 is TGTGCCAGCAGCCTCAGCGGGAGATCCGGGGAGCTGTTTTTT.

The rearrangement joins TRBV12-3 or TRBV12-4 to TRBJ1-2, with a possible D match to TRBD1 (6 bases). This CDR3 region has 14 residues. V shed 5 bases and J shed 4 bases, with 14 bases lying between them. CDR3 loop: CASSPGVRSYGYTF. The CDR3 region has the DNA TGTGCCAGCAGTCCAGGGGTGCGGAGCTATGGCTACACCTTC.

The chain links TRBV5-1 to TRBJ2-3; TRBD2 matches 13 bases. The CDR3 length is 18 residues. V was clipped by 0 bases and J by 1 base; unmatched bases: 5. Germline V lookup: CDR1 SGHRS, CDR2 YFSETQ. This CDR3 reads CASSLGLAGGAGTDTQYF. In DNA form, the CDR3 reads TGCGCCAGCAGCTTGGGACTAGCGGGAGGAGCTGGCACAGATACGCAGTATTTT.

The chain is built from TRBV3-1 and TRBJ2-7; TRBD1 agrees at 9 bases. V lost 0 bases to trimming and J lost 5 bases; unmatched junction nucleotides: 8. This CDR3 region has 16 residues. Germline V CDR1 and CDR2: LGHDT, YNNKEL (reference sequence). The CDR3: CASSQDSGQGFHEQYF. The CDR3 bases are TGTGCCAGCAGCCAAGATTCGGGACAGGGTTTCCACGAGCAGTACTTC.

This clone showed up many times. The gene calls are TRBV20-1 and TRBJ1-2; a weak D match, TRBD1 (5 bases). The CDR3 spans 16 residues. CDR1 DFQATT and CDR2 SNEGSKA come from the germline V gene (reference sequence). V shed 5 bases and J shed 4 bases, with 23 bases lying between them. The CDR3 reads CSAYDSFRGLVYGYTF. The CDR3 nucleotides are TGCAGTGCTTACGACTCTTTTCGGGGCCTTGTCTATGGCTACACCTTC.